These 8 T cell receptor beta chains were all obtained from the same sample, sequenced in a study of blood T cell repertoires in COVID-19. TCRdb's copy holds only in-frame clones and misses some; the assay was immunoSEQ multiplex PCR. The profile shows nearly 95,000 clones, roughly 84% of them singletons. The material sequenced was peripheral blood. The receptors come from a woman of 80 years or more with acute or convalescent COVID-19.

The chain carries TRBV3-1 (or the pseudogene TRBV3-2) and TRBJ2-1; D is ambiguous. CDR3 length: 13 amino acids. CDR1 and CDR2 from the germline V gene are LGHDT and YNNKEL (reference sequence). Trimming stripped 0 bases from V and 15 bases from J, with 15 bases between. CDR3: CASSQDWAGGRFF. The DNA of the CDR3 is TGTGCCAGCAGCCAAGATTGGGCCGGTGGTCGGTTCTTC.

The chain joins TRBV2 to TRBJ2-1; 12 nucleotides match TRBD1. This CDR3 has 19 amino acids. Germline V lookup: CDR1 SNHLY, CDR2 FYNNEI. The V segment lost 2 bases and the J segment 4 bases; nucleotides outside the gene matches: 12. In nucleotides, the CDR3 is TGTGCCAGCAGTGAATTGGGACAGGGGGCCGATTTTACTTACAATGAGCAGTTCTTC. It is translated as CASSELGQGADFTYNEQFF. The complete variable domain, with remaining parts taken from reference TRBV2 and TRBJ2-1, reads EPEVTQTPSHQVTQMGQEVILRCVPISNHLYFYWYRQILGQKVEFLVSFYNNEISEKSEIFDDQFSVERPDGSNFTLKIRSTKLEDSAMYFCASSELGQGADFTYNEQFFGPGTRLTVL.

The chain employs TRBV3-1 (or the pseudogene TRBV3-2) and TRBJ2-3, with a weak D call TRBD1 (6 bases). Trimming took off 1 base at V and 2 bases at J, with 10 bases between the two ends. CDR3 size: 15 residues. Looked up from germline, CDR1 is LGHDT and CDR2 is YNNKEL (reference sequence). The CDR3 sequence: CASSQGYRATDTQYF. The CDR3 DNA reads TGTGCCAGCAGCCAAGGGTACAGGGCCACAGATACGCAGTATTTT.

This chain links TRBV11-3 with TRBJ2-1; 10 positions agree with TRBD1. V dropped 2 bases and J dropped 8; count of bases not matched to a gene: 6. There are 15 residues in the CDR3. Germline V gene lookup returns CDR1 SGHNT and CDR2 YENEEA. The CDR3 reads CASSLRDRGSDEQFF. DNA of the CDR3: TGTGCCAGCAGCTTACGGGACAGGGGAAGCGATGAGCAGTTCTTC.

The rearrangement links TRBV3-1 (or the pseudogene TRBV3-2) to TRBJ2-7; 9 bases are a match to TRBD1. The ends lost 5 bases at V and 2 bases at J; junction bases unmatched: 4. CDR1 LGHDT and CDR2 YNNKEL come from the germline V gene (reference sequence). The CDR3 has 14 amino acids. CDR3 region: CASSSQGAAYEQYF. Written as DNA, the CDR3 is TGTGCCAGCAGCTCACAGGGGGCCGCCTACGAGCAGTACTTC.

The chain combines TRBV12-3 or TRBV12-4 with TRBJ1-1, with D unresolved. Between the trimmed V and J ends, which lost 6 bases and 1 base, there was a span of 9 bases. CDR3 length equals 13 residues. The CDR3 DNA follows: TGTGCCAGCAGGTCCGGAGCGAACACTGAAGCTTTCTTT. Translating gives CASRSGANTEAFF.

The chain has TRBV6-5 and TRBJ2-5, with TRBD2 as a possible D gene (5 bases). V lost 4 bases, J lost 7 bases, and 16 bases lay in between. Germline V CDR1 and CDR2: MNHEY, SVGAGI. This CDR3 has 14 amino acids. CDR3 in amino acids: CASSSWTGMTTQYF. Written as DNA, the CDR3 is TGTGCCAGCAGTTCTTGGACGGGGATGACGACCCAGTACTTC.

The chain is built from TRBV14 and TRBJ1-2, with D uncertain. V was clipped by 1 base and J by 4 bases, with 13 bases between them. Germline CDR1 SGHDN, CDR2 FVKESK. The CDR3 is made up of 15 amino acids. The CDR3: CASSQGWSGPYGYTF. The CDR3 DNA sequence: TGTGCCAGCAGCCAAGGGTGGAGCGGCCCCTATGGCTACACCTTC.